Below, 15 T cell receptor beta chains from the same sample are listed, as sequenced in a study of cytomegalovirus exposure and HLA in healthy donors (dated by TCRdb to the late 2010s). Library generation was performed with the immunoSEQ multiplex PCR assay. For the multiplex PCR, a mixture combining 60 forward primers for TCR Vbeta segments and 13 reverse primers for TCR Jbeta segments was used. The clones in this table, taken by TCRdb from immuneACCESS, are in-frame only. Not every clone is retained; where verified, under half of the shortfall comes from an unresolved V gene, and the cause of the rest is unknown. The sample yields about 140,000 clones; about 68% were counted once. The top ten constitute over 1.5% of the sample. Sequences were obtained from PBMCs. Receptors were obtained from a human donor in good health.

The V and J genes are TRBV15 and TRBJ2-5; D gene uncertain. In germline, CDR1 is LNHNV, CDR2 YYDKDF (reference sequence). The CDR3 totals 12 residues. The V gene lost 3 bases and the J gene lost 5 bases, with 7 bases spanning the gap. This CDR3 reads CATSRPGETQYF. The CDR3 DNA follows: TGTGCCACCAGCAGGCCGGGTGAGACCCAGTACTTC.

CDR3 sequence: CATSRWRGPNGTPLHF. CDR3 in DNA: TGTGCCACCAGCAGGTGGAGGGGCCCAAACGGGACCCCCCTCCACTTT. The chain is built from TRBV15 and TRBJ1-6, with D possibly TRBD1 on 5 matching bases. Trimming took 3 bases from V and 13 from J, leaving 22 bases between them. This CDR3 spans 16 amino acids. Germline V CDR1 and CDR2: LNHNV, YYDKDF (reference sequence).

The genes are TRBV19 and TRBJ2-5; tentatively, D is TRBD1 (6 bases). CDR3 length equals 14 residues. The V gene's germline CDR1 is LNHDA and CDR2 SQIVND (reference sequence). Between the trimmed V and J ends, which lost 5 bases and 4 bases, there was a span of 14 bases. CDR3 sequence reads: CASSLSGTTETQYF. The DNA for the CDR3 is TGTGCCAGTAGTTTATCCGGGACAACAGAGACCCAGTACTTC.

J is TRBJ2-7 and V is TRBV4-2, with TRBD1 matching 11 bases. Trimming took 8 bases from V and 7 from J; bases not matched to a gene: 10. Germline V CDR1 and CDR2: LGHNA, YNFKEQ. This CDR3 contains 14 residues. CDR3 nucleotide sequence: TGTGCCAGCGCCGGAGGGACAGGGGGTGGGGAGCAGTACTTC. Its translation: CASAGGTGGGEQYF.

This sequence joins TRBV11-2 and TRBJ1-4; weak D call: TRBD1 (6 bases). Germline V gives CDR1 SGHAT, CDR2 FQNNGV. V lost 1 base and J lost 5, with 17 bases in between. This CDR3 has 17 amino acids. The CDR3 coding sequence is TGTGCCAGCAGCTTAGCGAAGGGGAGGGGGGAAAATGAAAAACTGTTTTTT. This translates into CASSLAKGRGENEKLFF.

This clone occurred a few times. The rearrangement links TRBV7-9 to TRBJ2-3; a possible D gene is TRBD1 (6 bases). Trimming stripped 5 bases from V and 5 bases from J, with 17 bases between. This CDR3 comprises 15 residues. Germline CDR1 and CDR2: SEHNR and FQNEAQ (reference sequence). The CDR3 protein is CASSIIKTGKDTQYF. The CDR3 coding sequence is TGTGCCAGCAGCATCATAAAAACAGGGAAAGATACGCAGTATTTT. Full variable domain (outside the CDR3, taken from reference TRBV7-9 and TRBJ2-3): DTGVSQNPRHKITKRGQNVTFRCDPISEHNRLYWYRQTLGQGPEFLTYFQNEAQLEKSRLLSDRFSAERPKGSFSTLEIQRTEQGDSAMYLCASSIIKTGKDTQYFGPGTRLTVL.

The genes are TRBV15 and TRBJ1-1; 7 bases line up with TRBD1. This CDR3 has 16 amino acids. Trimming at V came to 0 bases and at J to 2 bases, leaving 6 bases not matched to a gene. Germline CDR1 reads LNHNV; CDR2 reads YYDKDF (reference sequence). The CDR3 nucleotides read TGTGCCACCAGCAGAGATCAGGGGGTTTATAACACTGAAGCTTTCTTT. Translated, it gives CATSRDQGVYNTEAFF.

The rearrangement uses TRBV9 and TRBJ1-2; D is ambiguous. The CDR3 extends over 14 amino acids. Trimming pared 0 bases from V and 4 bases from J, leaving 10 bases between. Germline CDR1 is SGDLS and CDR2 is YYNGEE. The CDR3 reads CASSVAVRSYGYTF. The CDR3 DNA sequence: TGTGCCAGCAGCGTAGCGGTCAGGTCCTATGGCTACACCTTC.

Of note for this clone: The same CDR3 can be traced to other DNA sequences in this sample. This chain joins TRBV5-1 and TRBJ1-1; possible D gene TRBD1, 5 bases. The V gene lost 6 bases and the J gene lost 0 bases, with 9 bases spanning the gap. From germline, CDR1 is SGHRS and CDR2 YFSETQ. CDR3 size: 13 residues. CDR3 sequence: CASTLTVNTEAFF. The CDR3 coding sequence is TGCGCCAGCACCCTGACAGTGAACACTGAAGCTTTCTTT.

The V and J genes are TRBV5-4 and TRBJ2-5; TRBD1 matches 11 bases. CDR1 is SGHNT and CDR2 is YYREEE in the germline V gene (reference sequence). This CDR3 is built from 16 residues. V was pared by 4 bases and J by 1 base, with 6 bases of the junction left unmatched. The CDR3 bases are TGTGCCAGCAGCCGGGGCGGGACAGGGGGCCAAGAGACCCAGTACTTC. Its translation is CASSRGGTGGQETQYF.

The chain uses TRBV28 and TRBJ2-7, with D possibly matching TRBD2 (6 bases). V lost 5 bases, J lost 6 bases, and 14 bases lay in between. This CDR3 comprises 13 residues. Germline values: CDR1 MDHEN, CDR2 SYDVKM. This CDR3 reads CASSAPGLPEQYF. CDR3 sequence (DNA): TGTGCCAGCAGTGCCCCGGGACTCCCCGAGCAGTACTTC.

V usage is TRBV4-1 and J usage is TRBJ1-3; D possibly corresponds to TRBD1 (5 bases). Trimming took 2 bases from V and 2 from J, leaving 13 bases between them. The CDR3 is made up of 16 amino acids. CDR1 and CDR2 (germline): MGHRA, YSYEKL. The chain's CDR3 is CASSQSDSLAGNTIYF. Here the CDR3 DNA reads TGCGCCAGCAGCCAATCCGACAGTCTGGCTGGAAACACCATATATTTT.

This clone has only a few counts. The chain recombines TRBV28 with TRBJ1-4; 9 nucleotides agree with TRBD1. The CDR3 totals 15 residues. Germline V lookup: CDR1 MDHEN, CDR2 SYDVKM. Trimming cost V 5 bases and J 7 bases; bases outside gene matches: 8. The CDR3 loop reads CASSTGQGSTEKLFF. CDR3 coding DNA: TGTGCCAGCAGTACGGGACAGGGTTCGACTGAAAAACTGTTTTTT.

The V call is TRBV18, the J call TRBJ1-4; 7 bases are a match to TRBD1. Trimming removed 3 bases from V and 6 bases from J; junction bases left unmatched: 7. Per germline, CDR1 KGHSH and CDR2 LQKENI. The CDR3 sequence is 15 residues long. The CDR3: CASSPEQGSYEKLFF. Written as DNA, the CDR3 is TGTGCCAGCTCACCCGAACAGGGGAGTTATGAAAAACTGTTTTTT.

Here the CDR3 DNA reads TGTGCCAGCAGCTTATCTGATACTAGCGGGAGTAAAGATGAGCAGTTCTTC. The encoded protein is CASSLSDTSGSKDEQFF. This chain links TRBV11-2 with TRBJ2-1; 11 positions match TRBD2. Germline V lookup: CDR1 SGHAT, CDR2 FQNNGV. The CDR3 covers 17 residues. The junction had 11 bases not matched to a gene; V was cut back by 2 bases and J by 8 bases.